One T cell receptor beta chain is described in this entry. What it binds is unknown. The data originate from a study of T cell responses to AZD1222 COVID-19 vaccine. Study conclusions and caveats: Reportedly, nearly half the spike-specific TCRs target unmutated variant regions. Baseline serostatus was positive in only a handful of AZD1222 recipients. Mostly white British, mostly female donors; authors suggested clonal diversity may be underestimated. Along spike, vaccine-associated CD4 TCRs were found throughout, with dominance at 160-218 and 743-854.

The CDR3 contains 14 residues. Per the germline V gene, CDR1 is PRHDT and CDR2 is FYEKMQ (reference sequence). V lost 5 bases to trimming and J lost 3 bases, with 14 bases between them. Sequenced by immunoSEQ multiplex PCR; TCRdb stores in-frame clones only, minus some. This sample has 200,000 to 250,000 clones; 93% occur once, and the top ten carry 1%. This chain uses TRBV13 with TRBJ2-7, with a possible D match to TRBD1 (6 bases). The origin of this receptor is an adult in good health. The sequencing here drew on peripheral blood, taken on day 0 of MenACWY control vaccination. CDR3 coding DNA: TGTGCCAGCAGCCGGTGGGGGACAATCTACGAGCAGTACTTC. Its protein product is CASSRWGTIYEQYF.